This T cell receptor (beta chain) was sequenced during a study of blood T cell repertoires in COVID-19 (dated by TCRdb to about 2020). At the level of the whole study: Samples from collaborators originated in the United States, Italy and Spain and spanned both the acute and convalescent phases of COVID-19. The material from the prospective study consisted of cDNA or gDNA derived from T cells, B-cell-depleted T cells, or PBMCs. Subjects who had been exposed to COVID-19, were actively infected with it, or had recovered from it provided the deeply sampled blood TCRbeta repertoires that made up the dataset. The repertoires were made available in a free public database intended to serve as a resource for research on the immune response to SARS-CoV-2. Samples came from the ongoing ImmuneRACE study (first 160 participants) plus 1,254 subjects from 6 global collaborators. The sample metadata nearly always contained a de-identified subject ID, COVID-19 status, age in years and sex. Where available, HLA class I and class II types were taken from metadata supplied by the sample provider and were not determined by assay-based typing. Overall results and qualifications from the work: The quantity of clinical and demographic metadata differed by source and by participant and was supplied without curation.

TCRbeta CDR3 regions were amplified from genomic DNA by means of the immunoSEQ Assay, a bias-controlled multiplex PCR. In the source study's methods: The number of nucleated cells in each sample was estimated by amplification of reference gene primers within the assay. To quantify the absolute abundance of each unique TCRbeta CDR3 rearrangement, sequence reads were collapsed and filtered. Productive Simpson clonality was computed per sample as the square root of Simpson's diversity index over productive rearrangements. TCRdb took over this immuneACCESS table, retaining in-frame rearrangements with V and J assigned. Such tables are incomplete; in checked studies, under half of the missing clones stem from an unresolved V gene, and the remainder is unexplained. From that table come the V and J calls and clone size; the DNA was used to work out D and trimming. This sample has 250,000 to 400,000 clones in its table, and about 85% of those were observed once. The top ten clones comprise under 2% of the sample.

About this clone itself: There is no known antigen for this receptor. It has no much larger one-base neighbor in the sample; base qualities were not kept.

CDR1 is given as SEHNR and CDR2 as FQNEAQ, both from the germline V gene (reference sequence). Taken from cysteine to phenylalanine, the CDR3 has 12 residues. Solely the CDR3 DNA is kept, with 36 bases framed from the first base. Trimming takes 10 bases from V and 3 bases from J, and the germline ends sit 13 bases apart. Participants in the prospective study were enrolled through a virtual design, were aged about 18 to 100 years, and lived in roughly 26 United States geographic areas. To assign participants to cohorts, the prospective study relied on clinical history that participants themselves reported in a screening survey and a study questionnaire. Exposed participants were defined as having been in contact with someone with a PCR-confirmed or clinician-diagnosed COVID-19 case within 2 weeks of study entry. Each participant in the prospective study had whole blood, serum and a nasopharyngeal or oropharyngeal swab collected by mobile phlebotomists. Over a roughly 2-month period, participants in the prospective study had the option of providing additional blood draws and questionnaires. Prospective study blood samples were shipped either frozen or at room temperature before DNA extraction.

The sequence was obtained from a woman under 40 who had been exposed to COVID-19. Here the chain combines TRBV7-9 and TRBJ2-7, with no confidently assigned D gene. Source material: PBMCs or T cells enriched from blood (not recorded which). The CDR3 reads CATSVQVYEQYF. The nucleotides are TGTGCCACCTCCGTTCAGGTCTACGAGCAGTACTTC.